A single sample is the source of the 15 T cell receptor beta chains below, sequenced in a study of stem cell transplantation in POMP-related autoinflammatory disease. Repertoires were generated with immunoSEQ multiplex PCR, while TCRdb's copy carries only in-frame clones and drops some. Counted here are tens of thousands of clones, roughly 91% occurring once; the ten biggest clones make up about 0.69%. The sample here was CD4+ T cells from PBMCs, taken after stem cell transplantation. The receptors originated from a human patient with POMP-related autoinflammation and immune dysregulation (PRAID). Some T cells may be the graft donor's.

The chain combines TRBV7-9 with TRBJ2-3, with a weak D call TRBD1 (5 bases). Trimming cost V 4 bases and J 0 bases, with 8 bases left between them. CDR3 length equals 14 residues. Per germline, CDR1 SEHNR and CDR2 FQNEAQ (reference sequence). CDR3 DNA sequence: TGTGCCAGCAGCTCATCAGGGAGCACAGATACGCAGTATTTT. It specifies CASSSSGSTDTQYF.

The chain carries TRBV13 and TRBJ1-2; D gene ambiguous. The CDR3 runs to 16 residues. The V gene lost 4 bases and the J gene lost 0 bases, with 15 bases spanning the gap. The germline gives CDR1 PRHDT, CDR2 FYEKMQ (reference sequence). The DNA for the CDR3 is TGTGCCAGCAGCTCAACCCTCCCAGGACCTAACTATGGCTACACCTTC. This sequence encodes CASSSTLPGPNYGYTF.

The chain recombines TRBV20-1 with TRBJ2-7; no firm D call. Trimming cost V 2 bases and J 2 bases, with 4 bases left between them. Germline V gene lookup returns CDR1 DFQATT and CDR2 SNEGSKA (reference sequence). The CDR3 totals 11 residues. CDR3 protein: CSARTTYEQYF. CDR3 bases: TGCAGTGCTAGAACAACCTACGAGCAGTACTTC.

The rearrangement links TRBV6-5 to TRBJ2-5, with D possibly being TRBD1 or TRBD2 (5 bases each). This CDR3 has 13 amino acids. Trimming removed 2 bases from V and 4 bases from J, with 8 bases in between. The germline gives CDR1 MNHEY, CDR2 SVGAGI. The CDR3 DNA reads TGTGCCAGCAGTTACCCAGGGAGAGAGACCCAGTACTTC. Residues: CASSYPGRETQYF.

In its sample, this clone was seen once. The V gene is TRBV9, the J gene TRBJ2-3, with TRBD2 identical over 7 bases. J gave up 2 bases and V 4 bases, and 7 bases lay outside the gene matches. In germline, CDR1 is SGDLS, CDR2 YYNGEE. This CDR3 has 15 residues. DNA for the CDR3: TGTGCCAGCAGCCTTATGGGGGGGAACACAGATACGCAGTATTTT. Translating gives CASSLMGGNTDTQYF.

The chain carries TRBV28 and TRBJ1-4; 7 bases agree with TRBD1. Germline values: CDR1 MDHEN, CDR2 SYDVKM. J lost 4 bases, V lost 3 bases, and 8 bases had no gene match. The CDR3 spans 16 residues. The CDR3 coding sequence is TGTGCCAGCAGTTTTTCTACAGGGGAACTTAATGAAAAACTGTTTTTT. It yields the protein CASSFSTGELNEKLFF.

The chain is built from TRBV9 and TRBJ2-1, with D tentatively TRBD1 (5 bases). The CDR3 extends over 12 amino acids. The V end was cut by 4 bases, the J end by 10 bases, with 12 bases between. Germline assignment: CDR1 SGDLS and CDR2 YYNGEE. CDR3 amino acids: CASSTRVSEQFF. CDR3 nucleotides: TGTGCCAGCAGCACCAGGGTCTCCGAGCAGTTCTTC.

The V gene is TRBV7-9, the J gene TRBJ1-6; TRBD1 is a possible D gene (5 bases). This CDR3 comprises 15 residues. V was pared by 4 bases and J by 9 bases, with 16 bases between. From germline, CDR1 is SEHNR and CDR2 FQNEAQ (reference sequence). In DNA form, the CDR3 reads TGTGCCAGCAGCTCCCAGGACATAACTTCTTCACCCCTCCACTTT. It encodes CASSSQDITSSPLHF.

The table lists this clone with a count of one. The chain employs TRBV6-5 and TRBJ2-7; perhaps TRBD2 as D (6 bases). V was cut by 8 bases and J by 7 bases, with 24 bases left in between. The CDR3 runs to 15 residues. Germline V lookup: CDR1 MNHEY, CDR2 SVGAGI. CDR3 amino acids: CASSKDGGAVGEQYV. CDR3 DNA: TGTGCCAGCTCCAAGGACGGCGGGGCTGTGGGGGAGCAGTACGTC.

The chain uses TRBV4-1 and TRBJ2-6, with 9 bases identical to TRBD1. Trimming removed 4 bases from V and 0 bases from J; junction bases left unmatched: 7. From germline, CDR1 is MGHRA and CDR2 YSYEKL. CDR3 length: 18 amino acids. The CDR3 DNA reads as TGCGCCAGCAGCCCGGGACAGGGTCCCACCTCTGGGGCCAACGTCCTGACTTTC. Residues: CASSPGQGPTSGANVLTF.

V and J are TRBV6-4 and TRBJ2-3; D may match TRBD1 or TRBD2 (5 bases each). Germline V gene lookup returns CDR1 MRHNA and CDR2 SNTAGT. V was shortened by 0 bases and J by 5 bases, with 15 bases between the two germline ends. The CDR3 extends over 16 amino acids. The CDR3 is CASSDSTGPGGDTQYF. DNA for the CDR3: TGTGCCAGCAGTGACTCCACGGGACCGGGCGGAGATACGCAGTATTTT.

The chain carries TRBV11-2 and TRBJ1-3; 7 nucleotides match TRBD1. This CDR3 is built from 16 residues. The junction had 15 bases not matched to a gene; V was cut back by 4 bases and J by 9 bases. Looked up from germline, CDR1 is SGHAT and CDR2 is FQNNGV. The DNA for the CDR3 is TGTGCCAGCAGCTCGGCCCGGGACAGAGGGCAGGCCACCATATATTTT. This translates into CASSSARDRGQATIYF.

The chain links TRBV27 to TRBJ1-2, with 10 bases aligning to TRBD1. The trim removed 5 bases at V and 3 bases at J, leaving 9 bases unmatched. Germline V gene sequence: CDR1 MNHEY, CDR2 SMNVEV (reference sequence). The CDR3 extends over 16 amino acids. The CDR3, as DNA: TGTGCCAGCAGTCCCCGACAGGGGGCTGACTACTATGGCTACACCTTC. It yields the protein CASSPRQGADYYGYTF.

V and J are TRBV7-3 and TRBJ1-6; D unresolved. Germline CDR1 reads SGHTA; CDR2 reads FQGTGA. V was clipped by 4 bases and J by 7 bases, with 8 bases between them. The CDR3 length is 13 residues. CDR3: CASSSGGNSPLHF. In DNA, the CDR3 is TGTGCCAGCAGCTCCGGCGGAAATTCACCCCTCCACTTT.

This chain's CDR3 is CASSDGTDTQYF. The CDR3 nucleotides read TGCGCCAGCAGTGATGGGACAGATACGCAGTATTTT. The J gene is TRBJ2-3, the V gene TRBV10-1, with D hard to call. The CDR3 loop spans 12 amino acids. Trimming pared 3 bases from V and 3 bases from J, leaving 4 bases between. CDR1 and CDR2 from the germline V gene are WNHNN and SYGVQD (reference sequence).